This TCR beta chain appears in the sequencing data of a study of T-cell reconstitution after alpha-beta-depleted transplantation in children. Using unique molecular identifiers, the investigators prepared the TCRbeta library. TCRdb reprocessed the PCR reads via MiXCR and lists one record per CDR3 protein. There are 550,000 to 600,000 distinct CDR3 sequences in the sample; roughly 23% occur only once, and about 14% lies in the top ten. Study-level results: After transplant, high TCRbeta diversity at day 60 in some patients arose from surviving recipient T cells and thymic progenitors. After one year, T-cell counts and TCRbeta diversity mostly came from new T cells. About two months after transplant, alpha-beta T cells reportedly came from several hundred expanded graft clones.

This clonotype was seen many times. Its antigen remains unknown. The receptor comes from a boy younger than two who had a stem cell transplant for acute myeloid leukemia, so the T cells may come from the graft donor. Sequencing was performed on PBMCs, mostly from graft donor cells, taken 360 days after TCRalphabeta/CD19-depleted stem cell transplant.

CDR3 residues: CASSPGVQGAFDTQYF. The CDR3 region has the DNA TGTGCCAGCAGCCCCGGGGTGCAGGGGGCCTTTGATACGCAGTATTTT. V usage is TRBV13 and J usage is TRBJ2-3; TRBD1 matches at 8 bases. Germline lookup yields CDR1 PRHDT and CDR2 FYEKMQ (reference sequence). The V segment lost 5 bases and the J segment 6 bases; nucleotides outside the gene matches: 13. The CDR3 totals 16 residues.